This is a list of T cell receptor beta chains from one sample in a study of sequential checkpoint blockade in melanoma. TCRdb keeps only in-frame clones here, not all; method: immunoSEQ multiplex PCR. This table holds tens of thousands of clones, roughly 85% found once. The sample here was CD8+ T cells sorted from blood (inferred from file names), taken from a patient given nivolumab and ipilimumab in sequence. These receptor sequences come from a human donor with melanoma. Each CDR3 is given with its conserved first and last residue. The order of the fields is J gene, V gene, CDR3 protein.

J gene: TRBJ2-5; V gene: TRBV4-1; CDR3 protein: CASSLGLGETQYF
J gene: TRBJ2-1; V gene: TRBV4-1; CDR3 protein: CASSRQENNEQFF
J gene: TRBJ2-1; V gene: TRBV19; CDR3 protein: CASSNRDRGGEYNEQFF
J gene: TRBJ1-5; V gene: TRBV5-1; CDR3 protein: CASSLGDRVLGNQPQHF
J gene: TRBJ2-7; V gene: TRBV7-6; CDR3 protein: CASSLVGTSGRYEQYF
J gene: TRBJ2-2; V gene: TRBV12-5; CDR3 protein: CASAGGSSTGELFF
J gene: TRBJ2-3; V gene: TRBV10-3; CDR3 protein: CAGMGQGADTQYF
J gene: TRBJ2-1; V gene: TRBV6-6; CDR3 protein: CASSPWRSGSNNEQFF
J gene: TRBJ2-7; V gene: TRBV7-2; CDR3 protein: CASLVASGREYEQYF
J gene: TRBJ2-7; V gene: TRBV5-8; CDR3 protein: CASSSTGTGGSYEQYF
J gene: TRBJ2-1; V gene: TRBV7-7; CDR3 protein: CASSLGLSNEQFF
J gene: TRBJ2-1; V gene: TRBV12-5; CDR3 protein: CASADHSGMIHNEQFF
J gene: TRBJ1-5; V gene: TRBV15; CDR3 protein: CATSRRGYSNQPQHF
J gene: TRBJ2-4; V gene: TRBV7-9; CDR3 protein: CASSLTGKDIQYF
J gene: TRBJ2-7; V gene: TRBV7-9; CDR3 protein: CASSLEVDSSYEQYF
J gene: TRBJ2-1; V gene: TRBV4-1; CDR3 protein: CASSQGTSGNYNEQFF
J gene: TRBJ1-5; V gene: TRBV2; CDR3 protein: CASSTGSEHQPQHF
J gene: TRBJ1-2; V gene: TRBV7-2; CDR3 protein: CASSLVGDYGYTF
J gene: TRBJ2-2; V gene: TRBV4-1; CDR3 protein: CASSRPETGSTGELFF
J gene: TRBJ1-3; V gene: TRBV6-5; CDR3 protein: CASSYGTGESGNTIYF
J gene: TRBJ2-5; V gene: TRBV7-9; CDR3 protein: CASSLAAARQETQYF
J gene: TRBJ2-6; V gene: TRBV4-1; CDR3 protein: CASSPWGVSGANVLTF
J gene: TRBJ1-1; V gene: TRBV27; CDR3 protein: CASSSTRDRGFGTEAFF
J gene: TRBJ2-1; V gene: TRBV5-6; CDR3 protein: CASSTVTSGPYNEQFF
J gene: TRBJ2-2; V gene: TRBV10-3; CDR3 protein: CAINSGRADTGELFF
J gene: TRBJ2-4; V gene: TRBV27; CDR3 protein: CASSFGGNIQYF
J gene: TRBJ1-6; V gene: TRBV9; CDR3 protein: CASSVGTGTWSLHF
J gene: TRBJ1-4; V gene: TRBV7-9; CDR3 protein: CASSSDLEGHEKLFF
J gene: TRBJ2-7; V gene: TRBV11-2; CDR3 protein: CASSFLLTGVGEQYF
J gene: TRBJ2-1; V gene: TRBV5-4; CDR3 protein: CASSSSADEQFF
J gene: TRBJ2-3; V gene: TRBV7-6; CDR3 protein: CASSPSTDTQYF
J gene: TRBJ2-7; V gene: TRBV28; CDR3 protein: CASSLGLADYEQYF
J gene: NA; V gene: TRBV6-5; CDR3 protein: CASSWRGSTYEQYF
J gene: TRBJ2-5; V gene: TRBV5-6; CDR3 protein: CASSLRWEREGLETQYF
J gene: TRBJ2-2; V gene: TRBV4-2; CDR3 protein: CASSIRDRGAGELFF
J gene: TRBJ2-1; V gene: TRBV29-1; CDR3 protein: CSVELVGAGNEQFF
J gene: TRBJ2-1; V gene: TRBV7-6; CDR3 protein: CASSIPAGGSYNEQFF
J gene: TRBJ2-7; V gene: TRBV5-4; CDR3 protein: CASSPDMSYEQYF
J gene: TRBJ2-1; V gene: TRBV28; CDR3 protein: CASRMTSGRVNEQFF
J gene: TRBJ2-1; V gene: TRBV18; CDR3 protein: CASSPRGLAGRNEQFF
J gene: TRBJ1-4; V gene: TRBV7-9; CDR3 protein: CASSSQINEKLFF
J gene: TRBJ2-3; V gene: TRBV5-4; CDR3 protein: CASSFWVGGSTDTQYF
J gene: TRBJ1-2; V gene: TRBV27; CDR3 protein: CASSLTGGRYYGYTF
J gene: TRBJ2-1; V gene: TRBV2; CDR3 protein: CASSEYAGFDEQFF
J gene: TRBJ2-1; V gene: TRBV5-8; CDR3 protein: CASSPRGIYNEQFF
J gene: TRBJ2-2; V gene: TRBV29-1; CDR3 protein: CSVEGQAGELFF
J gene: TRBJ2-7; V gene: TRBV27; CDR3 protein: CASRLAGPPYEQYF
J gene: TRBJ2-2; V gene: TRBV7-8; CDR3 protein: CASSPWDRGIGELFF
J gene: TRBJ2-5; V gene: TRBV9; CDR3 protein: CASSVVGFRGETQYF
J gene: TRBJ1-6; V gene: TRBV9; CDR3 protein: CASSASTGGITSSYNSPLHF
J gene: TRBJ2-1; V gene: TRBV2; CDR3 protein: CASSYFQGNEQFF